This is a list of T cell receptor beta chains from one sample in a study of radiation and T cells in renal cell carcinoma. This table comes from immunoSEQ multiplex PCR, and its TCRdb copy is limited to in-frame clones, with some not included. The sample includes tens of thousands of clones, around 76% of them seen just once. The specimen was blood, collected from a patient whose treatment included radiotherapy and nephrectomy. These TCRs come from a man in his fifties or sixties with renal cell carcinoma. CDR3s include the opening cysteine and the closing phenylalanine or tryptophan. D genes are given only for firm matches. Expanded clones get a size class; other rows say once, few or many, or leave the size out.

D gene,V gene,J gene,clone size,CDR3 DNA,CDR3 protein
-,TRBV19,TRBJ1-2,-,TGTGCCAGTCGCCCGGGAACAGGGAATGGCTACACCTTC,CASRPGTGNGYTF
-,TRBV20-1,TRBJ2-7,-,TGCAGTGCGGCAACAGAGTACGAGCAGTACTTC,CSAATEYEQYF
-,TRBV25-1,TRBJ1-4,once,TGTGCCAGCAGTACCCCGGGCCTTAATGAAAAACTGTTTTTT,CASSTPGLNEKLFF
-,TRBV7-9,TRBJ1-1,few,TGTGCCAGCAGCCAAAGTTGGATAGCTTTCTTT,CASSQSWIAFF
TRBD1,TRBV30,TRBJ1-1,-,TGTGCCTTGCACAGGGGTGGCACTGAAGCTTTCTTT,CALHRGGTEAFF
-,TRBV6-5,TRBJ2-7,-,TGTGCCAGCAGTTACTCGGGGGCTGGGGAGCAGTACTTC,CASSYSGAGEQYF
TRBD1,TRBV18,TRBJ1-2,-,TGTGCCAGCTCACCGGGACAGACTAACTATGGCTACACCTTC,CASSPGQTNYGYTF
-,TRBV18,TRBJ2-3,-,TGTGCCAGCTCACCACAGGCAATTGTCGGGGAAGGCACAGATACGCAGTATTTT,CASSPQAIVGEGTDTQYF
-,TRBV30,TRBJ1-4,-,TGTGCCTGGAGTGTCCGGGAAAAACTGTTTTTT,CAWSVREKLFF
-,TRBV5-1,TRBJ1-4,-,TGCGCCAGCAGCTTTGGCAGCGCTAATGAAAAACTGTTTTTT,CASSFGSANEKLFF
-,TRBV20-1,TRBJ2-5,-,TGCAGTGCTTCCGGCCGGGAGACCCAGTACTTC,CSASGRETQYF
-,TRBV19,TRBJ2-1,-,TGTGCCAGTATAGGGATAGGGGGGCTGGGGCGGTACAATGAGCAGTTCTTC,CASIGIGGLGRYNEQFF
TRBD2,TRBV2,TRBJ2-6,-,TGTGCCAGCAGTGAACGCGGGGGTTGGGTTGGGGCCAACGTCCTGACTTTC,CASSERGGWVGANVLTF
TRBD1,TRBV2,TRBJ1-6,once,TGTGCCAGCAGTGAGTGGACAGGGGGAGATTCACCCCTCCACTTT,CASSEWTGGDSPLHF
TRBD1,TRBV19,TRBJ1-4,-,TGTGCCAGTAGTATCTCTACCGGGACAGGGAAGAAAAAACTGTTTTTT,CASSISTGTGKKKLFF
TRBD1,TRBV19,TRBJ2-1,once,TGTGCCAGTATCCCAGGGGGCTCCTACAATGAGCAGTTCTTC,CASIPGGSYNEQFF
-,TRBV5-1,TRBJ1-3,-,TGCGCCAGCAGCGACGGATCCCGGGCCTCTGGAAACACCATATATTTT,CASSDGSRASGNTIYF
TRBD2,TRBV6-5,TRBJ2-3,-,TGTGCCAGCAGTTCGGGGACTAGCGGCACAGATACGCAGTATTTT,CASSSGTSGTDTQYF
-,TRBV4-1,TRBJ2-5,-,TGCGCCAGCAGCCTTACGGGGGGCAGGGAGACCCAGTACTTC,CASSLTGGRETQYF
TRBD1,TRBV29-1,TRBJ1-5,few,TGCAGCGTAAGACAGGGCGCCGACCAGCCCCAGCATTTT,CSVRQGADQPQHF
-,TRBV27,TRBJ1-5,-,TGTGCCAGCAGTTTTACGGGAGGGGATGGGCAGCCCCAGCATTTT,CASSFTGGDGQPQHF
-,TRBV6-6,TRBJ2-3,-,TGTGCCAGCACCGCCCGACGCACAGATACGCAGTATTTT,CASTARRTDTQYF
TRBD1,TRBV4-3,TRBJ2-7,-,TGCGCCAGCAGCCAAGAACCCGGGACAGGGGGGAATAACGAGCAGTACTTC,CASSQEPGTGGNNEQYF